The present entry profiles one TCR beta chain with its context. Its matching antigen is unknown. These data belong to a study of blood T cells in healthy people across ages. A second PCR, run for roughly 7 to 12 cycles, used a sample-barcoded 5' primer plus a J-beta primer mix. Tags on each cDNA molecule came from a template-switch adaptor with 12 random nucleotides. TCRdb passed the 5' RACE reads through MiXCR, listing each CDR3 protein once. The repertoire has 650,000 to 1,000,000 distinct CDR3 sequences, about 36% of them found once; the top ten carry under 15%. Whole-study results and caveats: Observed TCR beta diversity per million T cells went down as age went up. This fall followed a roughly linear course with age.

The study drew donors from healthy Caucasian individuals in Russia aged roughly 6 to 90. The total RNA that was extracted per sample amounted to at least 5.5 micrograms. Sequencing input: blood. The clonotype was recovered from a man aged 18 to 35 in good health.

This chain's CDR3 is CASSVVPARGGELFF. In nucleotides, the CDR3 is TGTGCCAGCAGCGTAGTTCCGGCAAGGGGCGGGGAGCTGTTTTTT. The J gene is TRBJ2-2, the V gene TRBV9; D is perhaps TRBD1 (5 bases). This CDR3 is built from 15 residues. From germline, CDR1 is SGDLS and CDR2 YYNGEE. V gave up 0 bases and J gave up 7 bases, with 13 bases separating them.